Given below is one T cell receptor (beta chain) in context. The antigen this receptor binds is unknown. The record has no base qualities; no much larger clone is one base away. This sample is part of a study of cytomegalovirus exposure and HLA in healthy donors (dated by TCRdb to about 2017). About the study as a whole: An earlier analysis of more than 550 of the donors reported roughly 300 Gb of sequence data and some 110 million unique TCR beta sequences obtained from about 170 million T cells. An earlier analysis of 587 of the donors used high-throughput TCR beta sequencing to judge whether each TCR beta V gene segment behaved as functional or pseudogenic. To predict cytomegalovirus infection status, the study combined high-throughput TCR immunosequencing, statistical association of individual TCRs with disease status, and machine learning. Every discovery cohort repertoire had been produced on one sequencing platform. Both class I and class II loci were covered by HLA typing, at four-digit resolution. Because of strong linkage in the cohort, four to six DR-DQ haplotypes were treated as single units for association and clustering. An early release that covered some 630 HLA-typed donors contained approximately 300 gigabases of sequencing data and 75 million to 100 million unique TCR sequences. In the later analysis, no new phenotypic data were used to find candidate immune exposures; instead, reliance was placed on TCR beta sequences and their occurrence across donors. The T cell repertoires of around 730 subjects were profiled by immunosequencing and related to cytomegalovirus serostatus. Typing coverage differed by locus: A, B, C, DRB1 and DQB1 were typed in roughly 620-630 donors, DQA1 in about 510, DPA1 in 600 to 610, and DPB1 in about 450. The study aimed to test whether signatures of past pathogen exposure could be identified by cataloging public T cell receptors. Alongside the repertoire data, information on donor age, sex, ethnicity and CMV serostatus was compiled. Among the approximately 430 genotyped donors, 75% to 90% belonged to the genetic ancestry cluster associated with self-reported Caucasian donors. Genome-wide SNP genotypes for about 65% of the roughly 670 donors were used in a later genetic analysis, which treated that subset as a discovery cohort. In a later analysis, previously published TCR beta repertoires from 670 or so donors were re-analyzed and high-resolution HLA genotyping was added so that TCR occurrence patterns could be studied. Across some 400 genotyped donors of the cohort, an average of about 200,000 unique TCR beta nucleotide sequences per donor were sequenced, and roughly 20% of those sequences were non-productive. Besides the first cohort of 500 to 700 subjects, a separate validation cohort made up of roughly 120 different subjects was used. Results the study describes overall, beyond this receptor: Specific HLA alleles were associated with about 17,000 TCR beta sequences at a false discovery rate of 0.05 in a later analysis. A further reported finding was that TCR beta sequences accurately predicted the HLA-A and HLA-B alleles for most subjects in the first cohort. In a later genetic analysis, a missense DCLRE1C variant was associated with V-gene and J-gene trimming of TCR beta chains, and the association was replicated in an independent cohort. A cluster of highly shared sequence variants was judged likely to represent a technical artifact of the sequencing pipeline. The authors suggested that the approach could potentially be generalized to other disease states and immunological phenotypes. Because counts were too low, 15 to 20 rarely observed V segments, including chromosome 9 orphons, were left out of the earlier analysis of 587 of the donors. In vitro tests confirmed that a few of the cytomegalovirus-associated TCR beta chains recognize cytomegalovirus antigens. For the cohort, immune exposure information was limited to CMV serostatus. The classifier was reported to diagnose cytomegalovirus status with high specificity and sensitivity in both the original cohort and the validation cohort. A later genetic analysis reported fewer N-insertions in productive TCRs among donors in an Asian-associated ancestry cluster than the 666-donor mean. Some IMGT-functional V segments, including TRBV6-2 and TRBV6-3, could not be told apart with the 87-base-pair reads, so those segments were excluded. Linkage disequilibrium might explain the correlated functional status among segregating V segments, but an unknown experimental factor could not be excluded. Sequencing depth was assumed to be roughly uniform across donors in the presence/absence analyses, though that assumption may not hold. When HLA alleles, especially DR and DQ, strongly co-occurred, attributing TCR associations to individual alleles was difficult. According to a later analysis, most CMV-associated TCR beta chains appeared to be HLA-restricted, and the HLA associations seemed to be driven largely by CMV exposure. A later analysis found that HLA-associated TCR beta chains were more clonally expanded and had lower generation probabilities than equally common non-associated chains. An earlier analysis of some 590 of the donors showed that most TCR beta V segments appeared in productive rearrangements either about 87% or about 30% of the time, which broadly matched IMGT annotations. Several of the top co-occurrence clusters appeared to be linked to parvovirus B19, influenza, CMV and Epstein-Barr virus, according to a later analysis. The study listed 164 TCR beta chains as associated with cytomegalovirus. While some public TCRs were present in many individuals, most TCR sequences turned up only very rarely across donors. The cohort was sequenced for TCR beta chains only, and without alpha or paired-chain data the features that could be detected were limited. HLA typing was unavailable for some donors at each locus, so association tests used only the typed subset. In a later analysis, TCR association rates were found to vary across HLA loci, with the most associated TCRs seen for DRB1 alleles and the fewest for HLA-C alleles.

Libraries came from the immunoSEQ multiplex PCR assay. The multiplex PCR relied on a mix of 60 forward primers for TCR Vbeta segments and 13 reverse primers for TCR Jbeta segments. Amplification of the CDR3 region of rearranged TCR beta genes was performed with a multiplex PCR assay on genomic DNA. The amplified TCR beta libraries were sequenced on the Illumina HiSeq System as 87-base-pair reads. Under the source paper's analysis protocol: In a later analysis, tens of millions of unique TCR beta chains were counted across the approximately 670 repertoires, and roughly 11 million of these chains were shared by at least two donors. A nearest-neighbor algorithm error-corrected the raw reads and collapsed the reads into unique sequences, merging closely related sequences to remove PCR and sequencing errors. CDR3 sequences were aligned to IMGT reference sequences to assign V, D and J gene segments. For a sequence to be retained, a match of at least six nucleotides was required to both a V gene segment and a J gene segment. A rearrangement was called productive if the CDR3 had no stop codons and remained in frame with V and J, and every other rearrangement was called non-productive. CDR3 was defined by IMGT convention, running from the second conserved V-encoded cysteine to the conserved J-encoded phenylalanine. In an earlier analysis of more than 550 of the donors, sequences lacking an unambiguous match to a single V gene segment were excluded. In an earlier analysis of around 590 of the donors, a V segment was called functional when productive rearrangements were above 56.7%, and segregating when the standard deviation between donors exceeded 5%. To diagnose cytomegalovirus status from the catalog of TCR beta chain sequences, a statistical classification framework was built. A later analysis assigned V and J genes by comparing TCR nucleotide sequences with IMGT/GENE-DB human TR gene sequences. Using the TCRdist pipeline, a later analysis assigned CDR3 sequences along with most-parsimonious VDJ recombination scenarios. In a later analysis, each TCR beta chain was defined by its CDR3 amino acid sequence together with its V-gene family, and reads without a unique V-gene family were excluded. In a later analysis, 500 to 650 highly shared, low-generation-probability nucleotide sequences were removed to address suspected cross-contamination and a sequencing artifact. A later analysis calculated a clonal expansion index for each public chain from normalized within-repertoire ranks of inferred template counts. Generation probabilities in a later analysis came from a VDJ recombination model fitted to out-of-frame rearrangements, and those results were checked against IGoR. A later analysis scored TCR-TCR, TCR-HLA and TCR-CMV co-occurrence with hypergeometric tests, applying a repertoire-size bias correction to TCR pairs. To estimate false discovery rates, a later analysis permuted the HLA or CMV assignments 20 times. In a later analysis, co-occurring TCRs were grouped using DBSCAN, and TCRdist sequence similarity was added for clustering within HLA-allele-positive subsets. For co-occurrence clustering, repertoires with fewer than 30,000 or more than 120,000 public chains were excluded, along with about five repertoires with anomalous nucleotide sharing. TCRdb's version of the immuneACCESS table is confined to in-frame rearrangements and falls short of the full clone set. An unresolved V gene accounts for under half of the shortfall where checked; the remainder is of unknown origin. V and J calls and clone size are those listed in that table; D and trimming were worked out from the DNA. This sample is represented by 150,000 to 200,000 clones; around 77% of them were singletons. The ten largest clones add up to around 2.4% of the sample.

Including the terminal cysteine and phenylalanine, the CDR3 comprises 15 residues. CDR3 DNA only is kept here, 45 bases in frame from base 1. CDR1 and CDR2, per the germline V gene, are LGHNA and YNFKEQ. Trimming costs V 6 bases and J 5 bases, and their ends lie 17 bases apart. The cohort consisted of more than 650 healthy bone marrow donors. At the time of sampling, every cohort member was nominally healthy, though immune exposures that went unrecorded were likely present. The donor tested CMV seronegative, placing the donor among the approximately 400 seronegative members of the cohort. Each donor provided a peripheral blood sample, and peripheral blood mononuclear cells were used for TCR beta sequencing. Genomic DNA was extracted from the blood cell samples with the Qiagen DNeasy Blood Extraction Kit.

Recombination linked TRBV4-2 to TRBJ2-1, with the D gene call left open. Sequencing input: PBMCs. This clonotype was obtained from a man between 60 and 70 years old in good health and CMV-seronegative. The DNA is as follows: TGTGCCAGCAGTCCACATTTCAGCGCCGACAATGAGCAGTTCTTC. This gives the protein CASSPHFSADNEQFF.